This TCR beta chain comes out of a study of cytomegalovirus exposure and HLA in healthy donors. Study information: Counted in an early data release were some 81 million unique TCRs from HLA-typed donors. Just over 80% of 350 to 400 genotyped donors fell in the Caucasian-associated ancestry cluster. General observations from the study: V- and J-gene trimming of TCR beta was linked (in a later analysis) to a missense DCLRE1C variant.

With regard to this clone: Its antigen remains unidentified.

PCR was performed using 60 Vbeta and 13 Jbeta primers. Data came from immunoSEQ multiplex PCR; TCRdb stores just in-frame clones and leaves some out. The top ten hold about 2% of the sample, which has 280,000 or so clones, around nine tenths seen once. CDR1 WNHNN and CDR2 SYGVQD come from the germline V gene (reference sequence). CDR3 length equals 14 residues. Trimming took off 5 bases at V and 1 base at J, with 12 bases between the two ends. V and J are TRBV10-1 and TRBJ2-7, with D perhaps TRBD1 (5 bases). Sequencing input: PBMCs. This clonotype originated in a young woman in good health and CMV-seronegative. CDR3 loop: CASSLQGGSYEQYF. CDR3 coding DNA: TGCGCCAGCAGTTTGCAGGGTGGGTCCTACGAGCAGTACTTC.